Shown below are 31 T cell receptor beta chains from a single sample sequenced in a study of long-term antiretroviral therapy in people with HIV. It was version v3.0 of the immunoSEQ assay that was run at survey level. TCRdb's table, derived via immunoSEQ multiplex PCR, lists solely in-frame clones and lacks some. The data show about 25,000 clones, around 80% seen once. This material consisted of unsorted PBMCs, taken 3 years after starting antiretroviral therapy. Source of these receptors: a man aged 18-30 years with HIV.

This clone was seen a single time. The V and J genes are TRBV2 and TRBJ1-2, with TRBD1 matching 8 bases. Germline V CDR1 and CDR2: SNHLY, FYNNEI. This CDR3 contains 14 residues. V shed 8 bases and J 5 bases; nucleotides not matched to a gene: 10. This CDR3 is CASLGTGVPYGYTF. The DNA for the CDR3 is TGTGCCAGCTTGGGGACAGGAGTCCCGTATGGCTACACCTTC.

The chain is built from TRBV7-8 and TRBJ1-2, with D possibly being TRBD1 (6 bases). Germline V gives CDR1 SGHVS, CDR2 FQNEAQ. This CDR3 comprises 12 residues. V was clipped by 8 bases and J by 4 bases, with 11 bases between them. The DNA of the CDR3 is TGTGCCAGCCACGGAGGGGGCTATGGCTACACCTTC. Its translation is CASHGGGYGYTF.

The chain combines TRBV27 with TRBJ1-2; TRBD1 matches 10 bases. The CDR3 is 14 amino acids. V was pared by 3 bases and J by 7 bases, with 5 bases of the junction left unmatched. Germline CDR1 is MNHEY and CDR2 is SMNVEV (reference sequence). The CDR3 reads CASSLTGGAGGYTF. The CDR3 bases are TGTGCCAGCAGTTTGACAGGGGGCGCCGGTGGCTACACCTTC.

This clone was observed a few times. The chain is built from TRBV28 and TRBJ1-6; no clear D gene. The ends were cut back, 7 bases at V and 7 bases at J, with 11 bases in the middle. The germline gives CDR1 MDHEN, CDR2 SYDVKM. The CDR3 spans 13 residues. CDR3 sequence reads: CASTRISNSPLHF. CDR3 DNA sequence: TGTGCCAGCACCCGGATAAGCAATTCACCCCTCCACTTT.

The chain employs TRBV2 and TRBJ2-5; D not certain. CDR3 length: 13 amino acids. Germline lookup yields CDR1 SNHLY and CDR2 FYNNEI. Trimming pared 3 bases from V and 4 bases from J, leaving 9 bases between. The chain's CDR3 is CASSEVELETQYF. As DNA, the CDR3 is TGTGCCAGCAGTGAGGTAGAACTAGAGACCCAGTACTTC.

The rearrangement links TRBV10-2 to TRBJ2-7; D might be TRBD2 (5 bases). V shed 6 bases and J shed 5 bases, with 17 bases lying between them. From germline, CDR1 is WSHSY and CDR2 SAAADI. This CDR3 has 14 amino acids. The chain's CDR3 is CASRHGPPGNEQYF. Written as DNA, the CDR3 is TGCGCCAGCAGACACGGGCCACCGGGGAACGAGCAGTACTTC.

The V gene is TRBV5-4, the J gene TRBJ2-3; D is perhaps TRBD2 (5 bases). The V end was cut by 2 bases, the J end by 4 bases, with 8 bases between. Looked up from germline, CDR1 is SGHNT and CDR2 is YYREEE (reference sequence). The CDR3 runs 13 residues. The CDR3 nucleotides are TGTGCCAGCAGCTTTTTAGCGCCAGATACGCAGTATTTT. It encodes CASSFLAPDTQYF.

J is TRBJ1-2 and V is TRBV19; a possible D gene is TRBD1 (6 bases). This CDR3 spans 15 amino acids. V was shortened by 6 bases and J by 4 bases, with 18 bases between the two germline ends. Germline lookup yields CDR1 LNHDA and CDR2 SQIVND (reference sequence). The CDR3 DNA reads TGTGCCAGTAGGAGGACAGTGACGATTAGCTATGGCTACACCTTC. As protein: CASRRTVTISYGYTF.

This chain links TRBV2 with TRBJ2-2, with a tentative D call TRBD1 (6 bases). The germline CDR1 and CDR2 sequences are SNHLY and FYNNEI. This CDR3 comprises 12 residues. Deletions cut 7 bases from V and 7 bases from J, with 10 bases between. The CDR3 DNA reads TGTGCCAGCAAGGGGGACCTCGGGGAGCTGTTTTTT. Its translation: CASKGDLGELFF.

This chain uses TRBV28 with TRBJ2-5, with D possibly matching TRBD1 (6 bases). Germline CDR1 MDHEN, CDR2 SYDVKM. The length of the CDR3 is 13 residues. V was shortened by 1 base and J by 13 bases, with 16 bases between the two germline ends. CDR3 loop: CASSLSVPQGSYF. CDR3 nucleotide sequence: TGTGCCAGCAGTTTATCTGTACCGCAGGGGTCGTACTTC.

V and J are TRBV5-8 and TRBJ1-4; TRBD1 is a possible D gene (5 bases). Germline CDR1 and CDR2: SGHTS and YDEGEE. V was trimmed by 4 bases and J by 17 bases, leaving 15 bases between them. The CDR3 consists of 11 residues. In nucleotides, the CDR3 is TGTGCCAGCAGCGAAAGGCAGGGCTCTTTTTTT. Its protein is CASSERQGSFF.

As DNA, the CDR3 is TGTGCCAGTATGGGGGGGTTCTTTCAGCCCCAGCATTTT. It yields the protein CASMGGFFQPQHF. The chain combines TRBV19 with TRBJ1-5, with D perhaps matching TRBD1 (5 bases). The CDR3 sequence is 13 residues long. Germline values: CDR1 LNHDA, CDR2 SQIVND (reference sequence). V lost 7 bases and J lost 6, with 13 bases in between. Full variable domain (rest looked up from reference TRBV19 and TRBJ1-5): DGGITQSPKYLFRKEGQNVTLSCEQNLNHDAMYWYRQDPGQGLRLIYYSQIVNDFQKGDIAEGYSVSREKKESFPLTVTSAQKNPTAFYLCASMGGFFQPQHFGDGTRLSIL.

This chain uses TRBV4-2 with TRBJ2-6; D is unclear. From germline, CDR1 is LGHNA and CDR2 YNFKEQ. The CDR3 spans 16 residues. V gave up 0 bases and J gave up 0 bases, with 6 bases separating them. CDR3 amino acids: CASSQDWSSGANVLTF. The CDR3 DNA is TGTGCCAGCAGCCAAGATTGGAGCTCTGGGGCCAACGTCCTGACTTTC.

This clone was recorded a few times. The rearrangement joins TRBV2 to TRBJ2-7, with TRBD1 matching over 9 bases. The V gene's germline CDR1 is SNHLY and CDR2 FYNNEI. Losses at the gene ends were 6 bases for V and 9 bases for J; bases not matched to a gene: 15. The CDR3 extends over 15 amino acids. CDR3 residues: CASSASGTGFIWQYV. Here the CDR3 DNA reads TGTGCCAGCAGCGCCTCCGGGACAGGGTTTATTTGGCAGTACGTC.

This clone has just one count. V usage is TRBV5-1 and J usage is TRBJ1-4, with no clear D. V was shortened by 0 bases and J by 4 bases, with 7 bases between the two germline ends. From germline, CDR1 is SGHRS and CDR2 YFSETQ. This CDR3 comprises 14 residues. The CDR3 DNA follows: TGCGCCAGCAGCTTGGGAGGGAGTAATGAAAAACTGTTTTTT. Translated, it gives CASSLGGSNEKLFF.

The rearrangement uses TRBV28 and TRBJ1-4; no definite D call. CDR1 MDHEN and CDR2 SYDVKM come from the germline V gene. The germline V and J ends were trimmed by 6 bases and 4 bases, with 6 bases remaining between them. This CDR3 comprises 12 residues. CDR3 region: CASRTNNEKLFF. CDR3 DNA sequence: TGTGCCAGCAGGACCAATAATGAAAAACTGTTTTTT.

The V call is TRBV19, the J call TRBJ2-7; TRBD1 agrees at 7 bases. Germline CDR1 and CDR2: LNHDA and SQIVND (reference sequence). This CDR3 is built from 14 residues. V lost 1 base, J lost 2 bases, and 2 bases stayed unmatched. Here the CDR3 DNA reads TGTGCCAGTAGTATAGCCGGGACAGCCTACGAGCAGTACTTC. Translation gives CASSIAGTAYEQYF.

The rearrangement joins TRBV7-9 to TRBJ1-2; D gene unclear. Germline CDR1 and CDR2: SEHNR and FQNEAQ (reference sequence). The V end lost 10 bases, the J end lost 8 bases, and 8 bases lay between the germline ends. The CDR3 has 9 residues. CDR3 in amino acids: CAINRGYTF. The CDR3, as DNA: TGTGCCATTAATAGGGGCTACACCTTC.

Turning to this clone: A junction end diverges from the germline sequence, so it may reflect a read error. This rearrangement joins TRBV15 to TRBJ2-7; 7 bases are a match to TRBD2. The CDR3 extends over 15 amino acids. Germline CDR1 LNHNV, CDR2 YYDKDF (reference sequence). The CDR3 reads CATSGEGRVLSEQYF. CDR3 nucleotide sequence: TGTGCCACCAGCGGAGAGGGGAGGGTCCTGAGCGAGCAGTACTTC.

The chain couples TRBV10-3 to TRBJ2-3; 14 bases agree with TRBD2. The trim removed 3 bases at V and 0 bases at J, leaving 11 bases unmatched. Germline CDR1 ENHRY, CDR2 SYGVKD. The CDR3 runs 20 residues. CDR3 coding DNA: TGTGCCATCAGTGAACGGACTAGCGGGGGGAGTGGTTTGAGCACAGATACGCAGTATTTT. It encodes CAISERTSGGSGLSTDTQYF.

This chain joins TRBV9 and TRBJ2-7; 8 nucleotides match TRBD2. The J segment lost 4 bases and the V segment lost 0 bases, leaving 3 bases of the junction unmatched. CDR1 is SGDLS, CDR2 YYNGEE, per germline. The CDR3 covers 14 residues. The CDR3 sequence: CASSVGSGVYEQYF. The CDR3 nucleotides are TGTGCCAGCAGCGTAGGTAGCGGGGTTTACGAGCAGTACTTC.

The chain carries TRBV6-5 and TRBJ1-3; D not resolved. The length of the CDR3 is 16 residues. Germline loops: CDR1 MNHEY, CDR2 SVGAGI. Trimming pared 2 bases from V and 0 bases from J, leaving 11 bases between. CDR3 region: CASSYGEGSSGNTIYF. The CDR3 coding sequence is TGTGCCAGCAGTTACGGGGAAGGGAGCTCTGGAAACACCATATATTTT.

The genes are TRBV6-4 and TRBJ1-2, with D possibly being TRBD1 (5 bases). Trimming cost V 2 bases and J 5 bases, with 9 bases left between them. The CDR3 length is 13 residues. From germline, CDR1 is MRHNA and CDR2 SNTAGT. CDR3: CASSDDRQYGYTF. Written as DNA, the CDR3 is TGTGCCAGCAGTGACGACCGACAGTATGGCTACACCTTC.

The V call is TRBV18, the J call TRBJ1-2; D remains ambiguous. CDR3 length: 18 residues. Germline CDR1 is KGHSH and CDR2 is LQKENI. Trimming took 0 bases from V and 3 from J, leaving 20 bases between them. In DNA form, the CDR3 reads TGTGCCAGCTCACCACCAGCTAAAGTAGGGCTCCTCGACTATGGCTACACCTTC. It translates to CASSPPAKVGLLDYGYTF.

The CDR3 spells CASSAGLAGGPGETQYF. In DNA form, the CDR3 reads TGCGCCAGCAGCGCGGGACTAGCGGGGGGGCCCGGGGAGACCCAGTACTTC. The chain joins TRBV5-1 to TRBJ2-5; 16 positions match TRBD2. J gave up 5 bases and V 4 bases, and 8 bases lay outside the gene matches. Looked up from germline, CDR1 is SGHRS and CDR2 is YFSETQ. The CDR3 is made up of 17 amino acids. Full variable domain (outside the CDR3, taken from reference TRBV5-1 and TRBJ2-5): KAGVTQTPRYLIKTRGQQVTLSCSPISGHRSVSWYQQTPGQGLQFLFEYFSETQRNKGNFPGRFSGRQFSNSRSEMNVSTLELGDSALYLCASSAGLAGGPGETQYFGPGTRLLVL.

This clone was counted between two and nine times. Other DNA sequences in this specimen translate into the identical CDR3. The chain couples TRBV7-9 to TRBJ1-2; D uncertain. CDR3 length equals 13 residues. V lost 1 base and J 2 bases, leaving 5 bases between the germline ends. CDR1 is SEHNR, CDR2 FQNEAQ, per germline (reference sequence). The CDR3 DNA reads as TGTGCCAGCAGCTTAGGACAAAACTATGGCTACACCTTC. It codes for CASSLGQNYGYTF.

The rearrangement joins TRBV19 to TRBJ1-5, with D tentatively TRBD1 (6 bases). Trimming left V 2 bases short and J 0 bases short, with 14 bases between. Germline CDR1 reads LNHDA; CDR2 reads SQIVND (reference sequence). There are 17 residues in the CDR3. Here the CDR3 DNA reads TGTGCCAGTAGTATAAGGCAGGGGCCCACTAGCAATCAGCCCCAGCATTTT. Translation: CASSIRQGPTSNQPQHF.

The chain recombines TRBV28 with TRBJ1-2; the match to TRBD1 covers 7 bases. The CDR3 is made up of 14 amino acids. Germline CDR1 is MDHEN and CDR2 is SYDVKM. J was trimmed by 1 base and V by 6 bases; bases with no gene match: 5. CDR3 region: CASSTTGSNYGYTF. The CDR3 nucleotides are TGTGCCAGCAGCACGACAGGGAGTAACTATGGCTACACCTTC.

This clone was found once. The V and J genes are TRBV20-1 and TRBJ1-1; D gene unclear. This CDR3 comprises 11 residues. CDR1 is DFQATT, CDR2 SNEGSKA, per germline (reference sequence). Trimming removed 6 bases at V and 7 bases at J, with 12 bases between. The CDR3 spells CSASRRSEAFF. CDR3 nucleotide sequence: TGCAGTGCCTCTAGACGGAGTGAAGCTTTCTTT.

J is TRBJ1-5 and V is TRBV30, with D possibly being TRBD1 (6 bases). V lost 5 bases and J lost 3, with 11 bases in between. Per germline, CDR1 GTSNPN and CDR2 SVGIG (reference sequence). This CDR3 comprises 13 residues. CDR3 region: CAWSGAFNQPQHF. The CDR3 bases are TGTGCCTGGTCGGGGGCCTTCAATCAGCCCCAGCATTTT.

The chain employs TRBV19 and TRBJ1-4; a weak D match, TRBD1 (6 bases). Between the trimmed V and J ends, which lost 4 bases and 7 bases, there was a span of 16 bases. Germline lookup yields CDR1 LNHDA and CDR2 SQIVND (reference sequence). The CDR3 contains 15 residues. CDR3 sequence (DNA): TGTGCCAGTAGTACCCAACAGGGTTGGGGTGAAAAACTGTTTTTT. This sequence encodes CASSTQQGWGEKLFF.